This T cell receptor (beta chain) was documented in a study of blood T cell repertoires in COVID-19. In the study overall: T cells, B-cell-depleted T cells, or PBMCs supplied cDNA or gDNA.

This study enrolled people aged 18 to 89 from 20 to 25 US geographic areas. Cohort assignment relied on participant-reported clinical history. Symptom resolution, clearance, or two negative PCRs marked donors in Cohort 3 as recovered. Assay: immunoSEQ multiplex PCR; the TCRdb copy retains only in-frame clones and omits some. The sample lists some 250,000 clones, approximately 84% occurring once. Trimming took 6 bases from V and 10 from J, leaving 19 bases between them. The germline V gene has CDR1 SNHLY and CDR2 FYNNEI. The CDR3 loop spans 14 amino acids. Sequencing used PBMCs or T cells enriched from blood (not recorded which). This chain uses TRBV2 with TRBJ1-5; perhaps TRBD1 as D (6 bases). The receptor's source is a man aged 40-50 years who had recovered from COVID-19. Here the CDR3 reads CASSEQGGAKPQHF. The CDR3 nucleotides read TGTGCCAGCAGCGAACAGGGAGGGGCAAAACCCCAGCATTTT.